This TCR beta chain was identified in a study of CD8+ T cells in alopecia areata. The CDR3 loop spans 15 amino acids. Trimming pared 0 bases from V and 4 bases from J, leaving 11 bases between. Germline V lookup: CDR1 MGHRA, CDR2 YSYEKL. cDNA reverse transcribed from extracted RNA served as the sequencing template. Clones were read by immunoSEQ multiplex PCR, and TCRdb kept only the in-frame ones, dropping some. In the table there are about 110,000 clones, approximately 59% of which are singletons. PBMCs yielded sorted CD4+ and CD8+ T cells. This TCR was sampled from a human donor in good health. The rearrangement joins TRBV4-1 to TRBJ2-3; a possible D gene is TRBD1 (6 bases). Sequencing was carried out using CD8+ T cells sorted from blood. The CDR3 loop reads CASSQDREGADTQYF. The CDR3 DNA is TGCGCCAGCAGCCAAGATAGAGAGGGGGCAGATACGCAGTATTTT.